The T cell receptor beta chain under discussion was sequenced for a study of T cells in Graves' hyperthyroidism and ophthalmopathy (dated by TCRdb to about 2019). A note on the overall study: Peripheral blood was sampled at the time of initial diagnosis, prior to any treatment. To identify distinguishing TCR V-J signatures, a discovery cohort of around 98 patients was used, comprising approximately 40 with Graves' ophthalmopathy and about 59 with stable Graves' hyperthyroidism. An independent validation cohort of around 19 hyperthyroidism patients and about 15 patients who later progressed to ophthalmopathy tested prospective prediction of ophthalmopathy. The 95 to 100 discovery patients were divided at random into training and test sets in a 7:3 ratio. In addition, the study compared T-cell repertoires in thyroid tissue and in blood from about six Graves' hyperthyroidism patients. Following sampling, methimazole starting at 30 mg daily was given to hyperthyroidism patients, and high-dose intravenous methylprednisolone was given to ophthalmopathy patients. According to the paper, TCR Vbeta CDR3 sequencing was carried out on 135 peripheral blood samples, which came from over 40 ophthalmopathy, under 85 hyperthyroidism and roughly 17 progressor patients. What the authors observed across the whole study: No statistical method was used to fix the sample size in advance, and group allocation was not hidden from the investigators. Most expanded thyroid clonotypes (frequency above 0.001) were also found in blood, which suggests that blood repertoires may mirror thyroid immune responses. In validation, progression to ophthalmopathy was predicted by the model with 70.59% sensitivity and roughly 72% specificity, a median of approximately 7.1 months before onset. A model built on a 13 V-J signature distinguished ophthalmopathy from stable hyperthyroidism, reaching roughly 88% sensitivity and around 82% specificity in cross-validation and 80%/75% in testing.

There are a few counts of this clonotype. It lacks a known antigen. Nothing much larger sits one base from this clone, and base qualities are not available. Ophthalmopathy patients had moderately to severely active disease, Clinical Activity Score of at least 3, NOSPECS grade of at least 4, and duration under 3 months. The study excluded patients with uncontrolled infections, other autoimmune diseases, pregnancy or lactation. Diagnoses were based on clinical symptoms, serum thyroxine and TRAb, thyroid ultrasound and orbital computed tomography. PBMCs were separated from under 11 ml of fresh peripheral blood using Ficoll-Paque density gradient centrifugation. Trizol reagent was used to extract total RNA, and RNA quality was then checked on an Agilent 2100 Bioanalyzer. V and J lose 1 base and 2 bases, and a span of 19 bases separates them. Looking up the germline V gene yields CDR1 SGHDT and CDR2 YYEEEE. Counted from cysteine to phenylalanine, this CDR3 has 18 amino acids. The read is trimmed to its CDR3 DNA, 54 bases read in frame from base 1.

TCR beta CDR3 regions were amplified from RNA transcripts. For the first round of RT-PCR on the TCR CDR3, the HTBI primer set was used together with the Qiagen OneStep RT-PCR kit. Libraries were constructed in a second round of multiplex PCR, after which size selection and purification were performed. Libraries were sequenced paired-end with 100 bp reads on an Illumina HiSeq2000. The authors processed their data as follows. SOAPnuke was used to process the raw data, removing reads that contained adapters or uncalled bases, had a mean Phred below 15, or lacked an exact match to the constant primer or identifier. High-quality paired reads were merged using COPE v1.2.5, and each unique nucleotide sequence was defined as a clonotype. Clonotypes were aligned to IMGT TRBV, TRBD and TRBJ reference segments using MiTCR v1.1. The analysis was restricted to V-J combinations with a frequency above 0.0001, which together covered 99% to 99.2% of the repertoires. A TCS score was defined as the ratio of F50 (clonal expansion) to E x V (chaos), with BLOSUM62-based TCRdist applied between CDR3 peptides within each V-J. Welch's t-statistics and random forest reduced around 520 V-J features to fewer than 15, which were used in a naive Bayes classifier (R e1071). TCRdb reprocessed the public reads (quality trimming at Q25 with fastp, clone calling with MiXCR) and kept in-frame beta chains. Entries are consolidated by CDR3 protein sequence, retaining the most common genes and DNA. TCRdb's processing, not the authors', yielded these V and J calls. The sample table lists some 570,000 distinct CDR3 sequences, approximately 17% of them with a count of one. Jointly, the top ten make up 15% to 20% of the sample.

Sequenced sample: blood. This clonotype was sampled from a woman between 18 and 30 years old with Graves' ophthalmopathy. The sequence is built from TRBV5-6 and TRBJ1-5, with TRBD1 as a weak D call on 5 bases. The base sequence is TGTGCCAGCAGCTTGACCACCGGGACCGGTCCCGGCAATCAGCCCCAGCATTTT. Translated, it gives CASSLTTGTGPGNQPQHF.